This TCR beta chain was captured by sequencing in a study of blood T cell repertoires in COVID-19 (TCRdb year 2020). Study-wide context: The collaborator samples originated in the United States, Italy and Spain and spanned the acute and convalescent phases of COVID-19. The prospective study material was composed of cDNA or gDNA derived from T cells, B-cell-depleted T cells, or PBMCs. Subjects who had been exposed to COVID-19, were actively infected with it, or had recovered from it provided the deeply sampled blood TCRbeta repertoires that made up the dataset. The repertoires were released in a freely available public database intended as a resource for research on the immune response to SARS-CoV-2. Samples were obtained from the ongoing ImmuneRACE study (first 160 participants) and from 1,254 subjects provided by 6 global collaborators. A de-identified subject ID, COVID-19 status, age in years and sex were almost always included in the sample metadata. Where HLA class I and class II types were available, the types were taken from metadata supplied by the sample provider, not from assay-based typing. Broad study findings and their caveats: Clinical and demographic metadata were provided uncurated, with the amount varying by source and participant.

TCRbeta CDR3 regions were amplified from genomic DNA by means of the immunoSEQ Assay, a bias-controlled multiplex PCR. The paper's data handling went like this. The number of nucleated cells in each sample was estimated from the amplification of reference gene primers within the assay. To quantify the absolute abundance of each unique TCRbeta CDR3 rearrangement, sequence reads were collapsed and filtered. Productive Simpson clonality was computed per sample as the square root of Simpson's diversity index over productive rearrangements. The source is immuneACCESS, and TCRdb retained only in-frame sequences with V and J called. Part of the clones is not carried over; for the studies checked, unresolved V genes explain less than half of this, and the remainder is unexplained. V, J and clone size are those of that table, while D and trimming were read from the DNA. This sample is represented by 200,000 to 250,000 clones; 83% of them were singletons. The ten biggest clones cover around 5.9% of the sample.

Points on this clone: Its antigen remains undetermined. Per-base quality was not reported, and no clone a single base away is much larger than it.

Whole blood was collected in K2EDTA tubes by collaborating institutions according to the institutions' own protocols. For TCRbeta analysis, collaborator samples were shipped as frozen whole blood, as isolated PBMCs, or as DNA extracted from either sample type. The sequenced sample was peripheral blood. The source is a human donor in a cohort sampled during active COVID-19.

The DNA sequence follows: TGTGCCAGCGCCCCGGGACAGATGAACACTGAAGCTTTCTTT. It specifies CASAPGQMNTEAFF. Recombination linked TRBV6-6 to TRBJ1-1, with TRBD1 identical over 7 junction bases. CDR1 and CDR2 are drawn from the germline V gene (reference sequence): MNHNY, SVGAGI. After removal of 8 bases from V and 0 bases from J, the junction retains 6 bases not matched to a gene. From its cysteine to its phenylalanine, the CDR3 spans 14 amino acids. Only the CDR3 portion is preserved as DNA: 42 bases, with reading frame beginning at the first base.